These 10 T cell receptor beta chains were sequenced from one sample in a study of T cell responses to AZD1222 COVID-19 vaccine. Method: immunoSEQ multiplex PCR; TCRdb's copy keeps in-frame clones and lacks some. The table records 75,000 to 100,000 clones, approximately 90% of them present only once. The sequences come from peripheral blood, collected 28 days after the second AZD1222 dose. The receptors stem from an adult who received the AZD1222 COVID-19 vaccine.

The chain links TRBV12-3 or TRBV12-4 to TRBJ2-1, with 9 positions matching TRBD1. The junction had 6 bases not matched to a gene; V was cut back by 8 bases and J by 7 bases. This CDR3 region has 13 residues. CDR3 residues: CASGTGPRNEQFF. CDR3 nucleotides: TGTGCCAGCGGGACAGGGCCACGAAATGAGCAGTTCTTC.

The rearrangement links TRBV12-3 or TRBV12-4 to TRBJ2-7; no clear D. The CDR3 covers 11 residues. V was pared by 5 bases and J by 4 bases, with 6 bases between. CDR3 in DNA: TGTGCCAGCAGTGTGTCATACGAGCAGTACTTC. It encodes CASSVSYEQYF.

V and J are TRBV3-1 (or the pseudogene TRBV3-2) and TRBJ1-2; 7 positions agree with TRBD1. The V gene's germline CDR1 is LGHDT and CDR2 YNNKEL (reference sequence). With V trimmed by 1 base and J by 5 bases, 10 bases remained unmatched. The CDR3 consists of 16 residues. In nucleotides, the CDR3 is TGTGCCAGCAGCCAAGGATCGCCGGGACAGTCTTATGGCTACACCTTC. Translation: CASSQGSPGQSYGYTF.

The gene calls are TRBV12-3 or TRBV12-4 and TRBJ1-6, with D hard to call. This CDR3 has 13 amino acids. The V gene lost 6 bases and the J gene lost 9 bases, with 12 bases spanning the gap. The CDR3, as DNA: TGTGCCAGCAGCCCCGGTCCGGCTTCACCCCTCCACTTT. Its protein product is CASSPGPASPLHF.

The genes are TRBV5-1 and TRBJ1-2; D may be TRBD1 (5 bases). Trimming cost V 3 bases and J 8 bases, with 20 bases left between them. CDR1 SGHRS and CDR2 YFSETQ come from the germline V gene. CDR3 length: 15 residues. CDR3 sequence (DNA): TGCGCCAGCAGCTATTCCGACAGTAGGGGTGGGGGCTACACCTTC. This encodes CASSYSDSRGGGYTF.

The chain couples TRBV7-8 to TRBJ1-3; unclear D gene. The V end was cut by 11 bases, the J end by 1 base, with 6 bases between. The CDR3 is made up of 11 amino acids. The germline V gene encodes CDR1 SGHVS and CDR2 FQNEAQ. CDR3 bases: TGTGCCGGCTCATCTGGAAACACCATATATTTT. Translated, it gives CAGSSGNTIYF.

This chain joins TRBV20-1 and TRBJ2-7, with D maybe TRBD2 (6 bases). The CDR3 covers 11 residues. CDR1 is DFQATT and CDR2 is SNEGSKA in the germline V gene (reference sequence). V gave up 6 bases and J gave up 3 bases, with 9 bases separating them. DNA for the CDR3: TGCAGTGCCCTGGGGGGCTACGAGCAGTACTTC. This codes for CSALGGYEQYF.

The chain combines TRBV2 with TRBJ1-2; D gene uncertain. The CDR3 runs to 13 residues. CDR1 SNHLY and CDR2 FYNNEI come from the germline V gene. V lost 8 bases and J lost 7, with 17 bases in between. CDR3: CASGLGIGVGYTF. In DNA form, the CDR3 reads TGTGCCAGCGGGCTAGGGATTGGAGTTGGCTACACCTTC.

A few counts support this clone. The V call is TRBV19, the J call TRBJ2-1, with D perhaps TRBD1 (6 bases). V was trimmed by 5 bases and J by 2 bases, leaving 10 bases between them. Germline V gives CDR1 LNHDA, CDR2 SQIVND (reference sequence). The CDR3 has 14 amino acids. The CDR3, as DNA: TGTGCCAGTAGTGGGCGGACAGCCTACAATGAGCAGTTCTTC. This encodes CASSGRTAYNEQFF.

The genes are TRBV19 and TRBJ2-3; D could derive from TRBD1 or TRBD2 (5 bases each). This CDR3 contains 14 residues. Germline CDR1 and CDR2: LNHDA and SQIVND (reference sequence). Between the trimmed V and J ends, which lost 10 bases and 1 base, there was a span of 15 bases. The CDR3 DNA follows: TGTGCCACTTCCTCGGGGCCGCGCACAGATACGCAGTATTTT. Its protein is CATSSGPRTDTQYF.